These 2 T cell receptor beta chains share one sample of origin, sequenced in a study of blood T cells in healthy people across ages. Together with a sample-barcoded 5' primer, a J-beta primer mix was included in a second PCR lasting roughly 6 to 12 cycles. TCRdb re-analysed the 5' RACE reads in MiXCR, keeping a single row per CDR3 protein. In the table there are approximately 690,000 distinct CDR3 sequences, 40% to 45% of which are singletons. Sequencing was carried out using blood. The origin of the receptors is a man older than 75 in good health.

The chain couples TRBV15 to TRBJ2-3; the D is unclear. Trimming removed 2 bases from V and 0 bases from J, with 12 bases in between. CDR3 size: 16 residues. Germline loops: CDR1 LNHNV, CDR2 YYDKDF (reference sequence). The CDR3: CATSRSQVESTDTQYF. The CDR3 DNA is TGTGCCACCAGCAGAAGCCAGGTTGAAAGCACAGATACGCAGTATTTT.

V is TRBV30 and J is TRBJ2-7; 9 bases line up with TRBD2. Trimming at V came to 5 bases and at J to 6 bases, leaving 2 bases not matched to a gene. The CDR3 runs to 11 residues. Germline V gives CDR1 GTSNPN, CDR2 SVGIG (reference sequence). The CDR3 DNA reads as TGTGCCTGGGGACTAGCGATCGAGCAGTACTTC. Translation: CAWGLAIEQYF.